The clone carrying this T cell receptor beta chain was found many times. Its antigen is unknown. The CDR3 extends over 15 amino acids. The V segment lost 2 bases and the J segment 4 bases; nucleotides outside the gene matches: 4. In germline, CDR1 is MNHEY, CDR2 SVGEGT. The data belong to a study of breast tumors, draining lymph nodes, adjacent tissues. General observations from the study: Data fit most tumor T cells coming from lymph node, expanding in tumor.

The lymph nodes were axillary draining lymph nodes from breast cancer patients. TCRdb re-called the multiplex PCR reads with MiXCR, one entry per CDR3 protein. The table includes some 150,000 distinct CDR3 sequences, 20% to 25% detected once. The V gene is TRBV6-2 or TRBV6-3, the J gene TRBJ2-7, with 11 bases matching TRBD2. The sequencing sample was made of axillary lymph node tissue. The receptor's source is a female donor with breast cancer. Some clones in this sample may be carry-over from other donors' samples. CDR3 DNA: TGTGCCAGCAGTTACCTAGCGGGAGGTATTTACGAGCAGTACTTC. Protein: CASSYLAGGIYEQYF.